The next 7 T cell receptor beta chains were all read from a single sample in a study of shared clonotypes between healthy human individuals (dated by TCRdb to 2019 to 2021). The library was made by the immunoSEQ multiplex PCR assay. The table comes from immuneACCESS by way of TCRdb, which keeps in-frame sequences with V and J called. Part of the clones is missing from these tables; in studies checked, under half for an unresolved V gene and the rest for unknown reasons. This sample gives about 2.4 million clones in total; 93% of them show up just once. The top ten clonotypes cover roughly 0.36% of the sample. The sequenced sample consisted of naive CD4+ T cells from PBMCs. What the cell subset or site label conveys for this sample: CD45RA+ positively selected. The receptors come from a man between 18 and 29 years old in good health. Some clones in this sample may be carry-over from other donors' samples.

The genes are TRBV5-5 and TRBJ2-7, with D perhaps TRBD1 or TRBD2 (6 bases each). CDR3 size: 15 residues. Germline CDR1 is SGHKS and CDR2 is YYEKEE (reference sequence). V lost 1 base and J 3 bases, leaving 14 bases between the germline ends. This CDR3 is CASSLWGAPYYEQYF. The CDR3 DNA sequence: TGTGCCAGCAGCTTGTGGGGGGCCCCTTACTACGAGCAGTACTTC.

V gene TRBV5-5 combines with J gene TRBJ1-1; perhaps TRBD1 as D (6 bases). V lost 4 bases and J lost 6, with 16 bases in between. This CDR3 comprises 14 residues. Germline CDR1 and CDR2: SGHKS and YYEKEE (reference sequence). The CDR3 spells CASSGGPLGAEAFF. As DNA, the CDR3 is TGTGCCAGCAGCGGGGGCCCCCTTGGGGCTGAAGCTTTCTTT.

The chain links TRBV28 to TRBJ1-2; tentative D call: TRBD1 (6 bases). V was pared by 3 bases and J by 8 bases, with 16 bases between. This CDR3 is 14 amino acids long. Germline assignment: CDR1 MDHEN and CDR2 SYDVKM. The CDR3 DNA reads as TGTGCCAGCAGTTTCCCCGGACAGCCGGGGGGCTACACCTTC. Translated, it gives CASSFPGQPGGYTF.

CDR3 region: CASSLAGFGYGYTF. CDR3 DNA sequence: TGTGCCAGCAGCTTGGCAGGATTCGGTTATGGCTACACCTTC. V gene TRBV11-2 combines with J gene TRBJ1-2; D call uncertain. Per the germline V gene, CDR1 is SGHAT and CDR2 is FQNNGV. This CDR3 comprises 14 residues. Trimming took off 3 bases at V and 5 bases at J, with 13 bases between the two ends.

V is TRBV5-4 and J is TRBJ2-1, with D unclear. Trimming cost V 0 bases and J 0 bases, with 7 bases left between them. There are 15 residues in the CDR3. Germline CDR1 is SGHNT and CDR2 is YYREEE (reference sequence). The CDR3 bases are TGTGCCAGCAGCTTGGCTGCTAGCTCCTACAATGAGCAGTTCTTC. It yields the protein CASSLAASSYNEQFF. The full variable domain, with the rest looked up from reference TRBV5-4 and TRBJ2-1, is ETGVTQSPTHLIKTRGQQVTLRCSSQSGHNTVSWYQQALGQGPQFIFQYYREEENGRGNFPPRFSGLQFPNYSSELNVNALELDDSALYLCASSLAASSYNEQFFGPGTRLTVL.

The genes are TRBV11-2 and TRBJ2-7, with 10 nucleotides matching TRBD1. The trim removed 0 bases at V and 2 bases at J, leaving 7 bases unmatched. Germline V gives CDR1 SGHAT, CDR2 FQNNGV. The CDR3 is made up of 17 amino acids. The CDR3 nucleotides are TGTGCCAGCAGCTTAGATCCCGACAGGGGGCCCGCCTACGAGCAGTACTTC. The encoded protein is CASSLDPDRGPAYEQYF.

The chain combines TRBV19 with TRBJ1-5, with D unclear. V was shortened by 5 bases and J by 0 bases, with 14 bases between the two germline ends. Germline assignment: CDR1 LNHDA and CDR2 SQIVND (reference sequence). This CDR3 has 16 residues. CDR3 in amino acids: CASSPMSGPSNQPQHF. The CDR3 region has the DNA TGTGCCAGTAGTCCGATGAGCGGTCCTAGCAATCAGCCCCAGCATTTT.